This T cell receptor beta chain was sequenced during a study of T cell responses to AZD1222 COVID-19 vaccine. The CDR3 has 18 amino acids. Trimming stripped 0 bases from V and 1 base from J, with 15 bases between. The germline CDR1 and CDR2 sequences are LGHNA and YNFKEQ. The assay was immunoSEQ multiplex PCR, and TCRdb's table has in-frame clones only and misses some. The top ten hold roughly 4.3% of the sample, which has approximately 150,000 clones, around 92% seen once. J is TRBJ1-4 and V is TRBV4-2; the D gene is possibly TRBD1 (5 bases). This specimen consisted of peripheral blood, obtained on day 0 of MenACWY control vaccination. The receptor was derived from an adult in good health. CDR3 DNA sequence: TGTGCCAGCAGCCAAGATGTTGGGGGAGTGGGAACTAATGAAAAACTGTTTTTT. It yields the protein CASSQDVGGVGTNEKLFF.